Listed below are T cell receptor beta chains from one sample, sequenced in a study of monozygotic twins with inflammatory bowel disease. TCRdb re-called the 5' RACE reads; every CDR3 protein appears as one record, without DNA. The sample shows 350,000 to 500,000 distinct CDR3 sequences, and about 2.4% sits with its ten largest clones. Sequencing was done on a sample of blood. These receptors all come from a human donor with ulcerative colitis or Crohn's disease, or a healthy co-twin of an affected twin (not recorded which). Each CDR3 is given with its conserved first and last residue.

CDR3 length | J gene | V gene | CDR3 protein
16 | TRBJ1-1 | TRBV7-2 | CASSLNAGVVSTEAFF
12 | TRBJ2-1 | TRBV6-6 | CASSAYSGEQFF
15 | TRBJ2-7 | TRBV7-2 | CASSTPGQSLGEQYF
13 | TRBJ1-1 | TRBV12-3/TRBV12-4 | CASSFVVNTEAFF
16 | TRBJ2-1 | TRBV7-2 | CASSSPWGPFGNEQFF
14 | TRBJ2-7 | TRBV7-2 | CASSLPATSYEQYF
14 | TRBJ2-1 | TRBV7-2 | CASSLGTRYNEQFF
14 | TRBJ2-3 | TRBV20-1 | CSVSSGSLTDTQYF
14 | TRBJ2-7 | TRBV2 | CASGRTETLYEQYF
15 | TRBJ1-5 | TRBV7-9 | CASSLGDQGGQPQHF
14 | TRBJ1-2 | TRBV4-1 | CASSQAWAGDGYTF
13 | TRBJ1-1 | TRBV7-3 | CASSLIWGTEAFF
11 | TRBJ2-5 | TRBV19 | CASSISGTQYF
11 | TRBJ2-3 | TRBV29-1 | CSVQGSDTQYF
18 | TRBJ2-3 | TRBV11-2 | CASSPGTSGSLSTDTQYF
15 | TRBJ2-2 | TRBV5-1 | CASSLPSADTGELFF
14 | TRBJ2-3 | TRBV4-3 | CASSQVRTTDTQYF
14 | TRBJ1-1 | TRBV7-2 | CASSPSESRTEAFF
12 | TRBJ1-2 | TRBV29-1 | CGTGRENYGYTF
15 | TRBJ2-1 | TRBV7-2 | CASSLGGRGHNEQFF
14 | TRBJ1-5 | TRBV19 | CASSLNRGQQPQHF
13 | TRBJ1-5 | TRBV20-1 | CSASEKVFQPQHF
16 | TRBJ1-2 | TRBV4-1 | CASSQDSGQGNYGYTF
17 | TRBJ2-2 | TRBV7-3 | CASSLFPAGGPTGELFF
14 | TRBJ2-7 | TRBV12-5 | CASGLTGPPYEQYF
13 | TRBJ2-7 | TRBV14 | CASSQGVGLEQYF
13 | TRBJ2-1 | TRBV15 | CATSRDKGYEQFF
16 | TRBJ1-3 | TRBV18 | CASSPIQSTSGNTIYF
15 | TRBJ2-1 | TRBV10-3 | CAISVAGGSYNEQFF
16 | TRBJ2-3 | TRBV6-5 | CASSSFTSGRGDTQYF
14 | TRBJ1-1 | TRBV12-3/TRBV12-4 | CASTRGTANTEAFF
16 | TRBJ2-5 | TRBV29-1 | CSASAALAGPQETQYF
14 | TRBJ1-2 | TRBV5-1 | CASSLNAGREGYTF
16 | TRBJ2-7 | TRBV6-5 | CASVRPEQGRPYEQYF
15 | TRBJ2-3 | TRBV28 | CASSTGVSSTDTQYF
13 | TRBJ1-1 | TRBV30 | CAWSVAENTEAFF
13 | TRBJ2-5 | TRBV27 | CASSQDNLETQYF
15 | TRBJ1-1 | TRBV5-1 | CASSLGGGGWTEAFF
11 | TRBJ2-1 | TRBV30 | CAWERGNEQFF
13 | TRBJ2-1 | TRBV2 | CASGGRTEGEQFF
14 | TRBJ1-1 | TRBV4-1 | CASSQVYRNTVAFF
15 | TRBJ2-1 | TRBV3-1 | CASSHGSSGSGEQFF
16 | TRBJ1-2 | TRBV5-1 | CASSFFGGAPNYGYTF
14 | TRBJ1-2 | TRBV6-1 | CASTPDGRTYGYTF
15 | TRBJ1-3 | TRBV24-1 | CATSEGGGIGNTIYF
14 | TRBJ1-1 | TRBV5-4 | CASSLSDRGTEAFF
16 | TRBJ2-1 | TRBV18 | CASSPFQGGFVNEQFF
15 | TRBJ1-1 | TRBV7-2 | CASSFRYQGFPEAFF
16 | TRBJ2-7 | TRBV10-3 | CAISDVTGGRFYEQYF
13 | TRBJ2-3 | TRBV7-8 | CASTFGGADTQYF
14 | TRBJ2-1 | TRBV6-1 | CASSDGSSGNEQFF
14 | TRBJ1-2 | TRBV12-3/TRBV12-4 | CASSLDGQGVGYTF
14 | TRBJ2-1 | TRBV9 | CASSVYTRGNEQFF
13 | TRBJ1-6 | TRBV3-1 | CASSQVTASPLHF
14 | TRBJ2-7 | TRBV10-3 | CAIRHRDGAYEQYF
12 | TRBJ1-1 | TRBV7-8 | CASSLRAGGAFF
13 | TRBJ2-7 | TRBV29-1 | CSAEGASTYEQYF
14 | TRBJ2-7 | TRBV12-3/TRBV12-4 | CASSLGLETDEQYF
15 | TRBJ2-3 | TRBV2 | CASNTGTSGTDTQYF